The TCR beta chain under discussion was sequenced for a study of human T cells and chemical hapten exposure. Study as a whole: Variation in per-sample TCR yields came mainly from small pooled library volume differences. General study results and limits: TCRs at high frequency, those above 1 in 1000, did not change with DPC sensitization.

Attachment of unique molecular identifiers to individual cDNA molecules was performed in the library. A single record per CDR3 protein comes from TCRdb applying MiXCR to the RACE reads. The repertoire includes roughly 30,000 distinct CDR3 sequences, approximately 7.4% of them detected once, and almost 10% sits in the top ten. V shed 5 bases and J shed 4 bases, with 10 bases lying between them. This CDR3 spans 12 amino acids. Germline assignment: CDR1 DFQATT and CDR2 SNEGSKA (reference sequence). The table lists this clonotype with many counts. The antigen remains undetermined. Time point described: healthy volunteer bleed at 2 weeks. Unfractionated whole blood yielded the extracted total RNA.

Sequencing was carried out using whole blood. The clonotype comes from a human donor in good health. Some clones in this sample may be carry-over from other donors' samples. The chain recombines TRBV20-1 with TRBJ2-3, with no clear D. CDR3 DNA sequence: TGCAGTGCTGCTCTCCGCGCAGATACGCAGTATTTT. Protein product: CSAALRADTQYF.